This TCR beta chain was obtained from a study of identical twins. Study conclusions and caveats: High-abundance cord blood beta clonotypes had fewer insertions; memory repertoires showed none. Partly confounded zero-insertion analyses could result from invariant MAIT and iNKT cells.

Healthy Caucasian donors formed the entire cohort. This clonotype was seen a few times. Its target is not known. Unique molecular identifiers were present on the cDNA, and a universal primer site came from template switching. TCRdb re-called the 5' RACE reads with MiXCR, one entry per CDR3 protein. Of some 500,000 distinct CDR3 sequences listed, 22% are singletons. These data were also reused for a study on T cells expressing NK-cell markers.

Sample: CD4+ T cells sorted from blood. The sequence derives from a woman in her late teens or twenties in good health.

The DNA of the CDR3 is TGTGCTAGTGCTCCCCTCCGGACCAGCACAGATACGCAGTATTTT. This gives the protein CASAPLRTSTDTQYF. V and J are TRBV12-5 and TRBJ2-3; D gene unclear. V lost 7 bases, J lost 0 bases, and 14 bases lay in between. The CDR3 contains 15 residues. Germline loops: CDR1 LGHNT, CDR2 FRNRAP. Filled out from reference TRBV12-5 and TRBJ2-3, the complete variable domain reads DARVTQTPRHKVTEMGQEVTMRCQPILGHNTVFWYRQTMMQGLELLAYFRNRAPLDDSGMPKDRFSAEMPDATLATLKIQPSEPRDSAVYFCASAPLRTSTDTQYFGPGTRLTVL.